This T cell receptor (beta chain) was identified during a study of control samples from healthy donors and cancer patients. Sequenced by immunoSEQ multiplex PCR; TCRdb stores in-frame clones only, minus some. The sample consists of some 74,000 clones, 85% to 95% of them appearing once. The receptor was isolated from a woman aged 25 to 39 in good health. The specimen sequenced was blood.

CDR3 amino acids: CASSLQNNEQFF. Written as DNA, the CDR3 is TGTGCCAGCAGTCTACAAAATAATGAGCAGTTCTTC. The J gene is TRBJ2-1, the V gene TRBV28; the D is unclear. Germline CDR1 reads MDHEN; CDR2 reads SYDVKM. The CDR3 length is 12 residues. Trimming cost V 5 bases and J 7 bases, with 9 bases left between them.